A single TCR beta chain is shown here with its context. These data originate in a study of cytotoxic CD8 clonotypes in ibrutinib-treated CLL. The CDR3 has 15 residues. Looked up from germline, CDR1 is MNHEY and CDR2 is SMNVEV (reference sequence). Trimming took off 0 bases at V and 4 bases at J, with 10 bases between the two ends. The protocol was immunoSEQ multiplex PCR, while the TCRdb copy is restricted to in-frame clones and leaves out a portion. The table includes more than 12,000 clones, 50% to 55% detected once. This TCR was recovered from a human donor with chronic lymphocytic leukemia. The sequenced sample was PBMCs, obtained at a roughly 22-month disease-progression time point, from a patient treated with ibrutinib. V usage is TRBV27 and J usage is TRBJ2-1, with a tentative D call TRBD1 (5 bases). The CDR3 region has the DNA TGTGCCAGCAGTTTATCGTCAAGGGGTTACAATGAGCAGTTCTTC. It codes for CASSLSSRGYNEQFF.